A single sample is the source of the 19 T cell receptor beta chains below, sequenced in a study of T cell responses to AZD1222 COVID-19 vaccine. The protocol was immunoSEQ multiplex PCR, while the TCRdb copy is restricted to in-frame clones and leaves out a portion. The sample records under 140,000 clones, about four fifths being singletons. Here the sequenced sample was peripheral blood, taken on day 0 of AZD1222 vaccination. These receptors originate from an adult in good health.

The J gene is TRBJ2-5, the V gene TRBV28, with 9 nucleotides matching TRBD1. V lost 10 bases and J lost 6; bases outside the gene matches: 12. The CDR3 sequence is 14 residues long. Germline V gene sequence: CDR1 MDHEN, CDR2 SYDVKM. The CDR3 DNA reads as TGTGCCACTCAGGACAGGGGTGGGTATAAGACCCAGTACTTC. It translates to CATQDRGGYKTQYF.

The V call is TRBV11-2, the J call TRBJ2-7, with TRBD1 matching 8 bases. The CDR3 is 14 residues long. Germline trimming cut 1 base from V and 7 bases from J; bases unmatched to any gene: 6. Germline CDR1 is SGHAT and CDR2 is FQNNGV. The CDR3 sequence: CASSLVQGAREQYF. The CDR3 region has the DNA TGTGCCAGCAGCTTAGTTCAGGGGGCGAGGGAGCAGTACTTC.

CDR3 in amino acids: CASSVSGTGLYGYTF. The CDR3 bases are TGTGCCAGCAGCGTTTCCGGGACAGGCCTCTATGGCTACACCTTC. V usage is TRBV9 and J usage is TRBJ1-2; 8 nucleotides line up with TRBD1. This CDR3 region has 15 residues. J lost 4 bases, V lost 2 bases, and 7 bases had no gene match. CDR1 and CDR2 from the germline V gene are SGDLS and YYNGEE.

This chain uses TRBV4-3 with TRBJ2-4; 10 bases match TRBD1. V shed 4 bases and J 8 bases; nucleotides not matched to a gene: 14. Germline V gene data show CDR1 as LGHNA and CDR2 as YSLEER. This CDR3 comprises 17 residues. CDR3 DNA: TGCGCCAGCAGCCGACAAGCCCTGGGACAGGGGTTTGACATTCAGTACTTC. This gives the protein CASSRQALGQGFDIQYF.

The chain carries TRBV7-2 and TRBJ2-5; D is possibly TRBD1 or TRBD2 (5 bases each). V was pared by 1 base and J by 5 bases, with 11 bases between. The CDR3 is made up of 14 amino acids. In germline, CDR1 is SGHTA, CDR2 FQGNSA. This CDR3 is CASSLGGPVETQYF. The CDR3 bases are TGTGCCAGCAGCTTAGGGGGACCCGTGGAGACCCAGTACTTC.

V gene TRBV28 combines with J gene TRBJ1-5; D is unresolved. V lost 6 bases and J lost 1, with 13 bases in between. CDR1 is MDHEN and CDR2 is SYDVKM in the germline V gene. CDR3 size: 15 residues. This CDR3 reads CASSPSHGSNQPQHF. The CDR3 DNA reads as TGTGCCAGCAGCCCCTCCCACGGAAGCAATCAGCCCCAGCATTTT.

The chain uses TRBV7-2 and TRBJ1-2; D uncertain. CDR1 and CDR2 from the germline V gene are SGHTA and FQGNSA. V was shortened by 3 bases and J by 4 bases, with 15 bases between the two germline ends. This CDR3 comprises 15 residues. Here the CDR3 reads CASSLGSPQSYGYTF. The CDR3, as DNA: TGTGCCAGCAGCTTGGGATCGCCCCAGAGCTATGGCTACACCTTC.

The chain is built from TRBV7-8 and TRBJ1-4; a possible D gene is TRBD1 (5 bases). CDR1 and CDR2 (germline): SGHVS, FQNEAQ. The CDR3 length is 16 residues. Trimming removed 2 bases at V and 12 bases at J, with 22 bases between. The CDR3 DNA reads TGTGCCAGCAGCTTACTGGGGGTAGGGGACCAGGGAGAACTGTTTTTT. It is translated as CASSLLGVGDQGELFF.

This clone has more than one count but fewer than ten. The chain combines TRBV6-5 with TRBJ2-3; the D is unclear. The CDR3 contains 11 residues. CDR1 is MNHEY, CDR2 SVGAGI, per germline. V lost 6 bases, J lost 8 bases, and 9 bases lay in between. The CDR3 DNA sequence: TGTGCCAGCAGCCTGGCCGGTACGCAGTATTTT. Its translation is CASSLAGTQYF.

The chain couples TRBV6-5 to TRBJ1-6; D might be TRBD1 (6 bases). The CDR3 sequence is 16 residues long. V dropped 0 bases and J dropped 9 bases, with 15 bases sitting between them. CDR1 and CDR2 from the germline V gene are MNHEY and SVGAGI. The CDR3 nucleotides are TGTGCCAGCAGTTACTCGAGCGCAGGGGTAGGTTCACCCCTCCACTTT. Protein: CASSYSSAGVGSPLHF.

This clone was recorded a few times. V gene TRBV9 combines with J gene TRBJ2-1; no clear D gene. Per the germline V gene, CDR1 is SGDLS and CDR2 is YYNGEE. Trimming removed 1 base at V and 8 bases at J, with 19 bases between. CDR3 size: 16 residues. The CDR3 bases are TGTGCCAGCAGCGTATACGCCATAGCCCTGGGCGATGAGCAGTTCTTC. Its protein is CASSVYAIALGDEQFF.

V gene TRBV6-2 or TRBV6-3 combines with J gene TRBJ1-2; TRBD1 aligns across 12 bases. CDR1 is MNHEY and CDR2 is SVGEGT in the germline V gene. The trim removed 8 bases at V and 6 bases at J, leaving 10 bases unmatched. There are 15 residues in the CDR3. The CDR3 DNA reads TGTGCCAGCCGCCTTACCGGGACAGGGGGCAATGGCTACACCTTC. Its protein is CASRLTGTGGNGYTF.

The chain couples TRBV19 to TRBJ1-5; 7 bases map to TRBD1. There are 16 residues in the CDR3. The V and J ends lost 4 bases and 6 bases, in that order; junction bases with no gene match: 12. Germline CDR1 and CDR2: LNHDA and SQIVND (reference sequence). CDR3 DNA sequence: TGTGCCAGTAGTACGCAATACAGGGGAGCGGTTCAGCCCCAGCATTTT. Translation gives CASSTQYRGAVQPQHF.

The chain links TRBV11-2 to TRBJ2-7; tentative D call: TRBD1 (6 bases). V was trimmed by 3 bases and J by 6 bases, leaving 15 bases between them. The CDR3 length is 14 residues. Germline V gene lookup returns CDR1 SGHAT and CDR2 FQNNGV. As DNA, the CDR3 is TGTGCCAGCAGCTTTAGGGGGTCCGCACGCGAGCAGTACTTC. Translating gives CASSFRGSAREQYF.

The chain joins TRBV7-2 to TRBJ2-5, with 12 positions matching TRBD2. The CDR3 extends over 16 amino acids. Germline loops: CDR1 SGHTA, CDR2 FQGNSA. V shed 5 bases, J shed 6 bases, and the junction held 10 bases outside the gene matches. CDR3 sequence reads: CASSPSGLAGSQTQYF. The CDR3 coding sequence is TGTGCCAGCAGCCCCTCAGGACTAGCGGGATCACAGACCCAGTACTTC.

The CDR3 spells CASSSVNTEAFF. The CDR3 DNA reads TGTGCCAGCAGTTCAGTTAACACTGAAGCTTTCTTT. This chain uses TRBV28 with TRBJ1-1; D remains unclear. Germline lookup yields CDR1 MDHEN and CDR2 SYDVKM. V was cut by 4 bases and J by 2 bases, with 5 bases left in between. CDR3 size: 12 residues.

This chain joins TRBV28 and TRBJ2-7, with TRBD1 identical over 9 bases. There are 14 residues in the CDR3. Germline V lookup: CDR1 MDHEN, CDR2 SYDVKM. V trimming: 8 bases; J trimming: 1 base; junction bases outside the gene matches: 6. The CDR3 DNA follows: TGTGCCAGCCTCAGGACAGGGGTTTCCTACGAGCAGTACTTC. Protein: CASLRTGVSYEQYF. Full variable domain (outside the CDR3, taken from reference TRBV28 and TRBJ2-7): DVKVTQSSRYLVKRTGEKVFLECVQDMDHENMFWYRQDPGLGLRLIYFSYDVKMKEKGDIPEGYSVSREKKERFSLILESASTNQTSMYLCASLRTGVSYEQYFGPGTRLTVT.

V is TRBV9 and J is TRBJ2-7, with D possibly TRBD1 on 5 matching bases. This CDR3 has 14 residues. Trimming shortened V by 0 bases and J by 1 base, and 8 bases separated the two germline ends. Germline V gene data show CDR1 as SGDLS and CDR2 as YYNGEE. The DNA for the CDR3 is TGTGCCAGCAGCGTAGGTCCAGGGTCCTACGAGCAGTACTTC. As protein: CASSVGPGSYEQYF.

The rearrangement joins TRBV3-1 (or the pseudogene TRBV3-2) to TRBJ1-5; D unresolved. The CDR3 has 19 residues. V lost 4 bases and J 0 bases, leaving 22 bases between the germline ends. Germline assignment: CDR1 LGHDT and CDR2 YNNKEL (reference sequence). CDR3 coding DNA: TGTGCCAGCAGCCGGCCTCGGGTACCGGGAGAATATAGCAATCAGCCCCAGCATTTT. As protein: CASSRPRVPGEYSNQPQHF.